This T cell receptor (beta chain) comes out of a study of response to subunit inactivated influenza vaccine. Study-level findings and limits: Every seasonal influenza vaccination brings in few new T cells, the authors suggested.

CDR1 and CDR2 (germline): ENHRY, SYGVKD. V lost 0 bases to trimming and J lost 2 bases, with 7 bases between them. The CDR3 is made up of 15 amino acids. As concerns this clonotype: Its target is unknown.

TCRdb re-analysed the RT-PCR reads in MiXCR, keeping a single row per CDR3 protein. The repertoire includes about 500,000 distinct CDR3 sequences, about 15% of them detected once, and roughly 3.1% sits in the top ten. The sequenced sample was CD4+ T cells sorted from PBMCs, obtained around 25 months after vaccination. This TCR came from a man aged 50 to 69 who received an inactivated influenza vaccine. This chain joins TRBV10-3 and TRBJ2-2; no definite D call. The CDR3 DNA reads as TGTGCCATCAGTGAGTCAACAGTAAACACCGGGGAGCTGTTTTTT. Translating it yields CAISESTVNTGELFF.